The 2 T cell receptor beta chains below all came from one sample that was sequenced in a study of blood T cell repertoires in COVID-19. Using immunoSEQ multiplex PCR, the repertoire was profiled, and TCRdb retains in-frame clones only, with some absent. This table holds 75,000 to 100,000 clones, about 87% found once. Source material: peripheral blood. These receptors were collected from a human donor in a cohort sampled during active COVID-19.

CDR3 amino acids: CAIQPPGLAGGGANVLTF. The CDR3, as DNA: TGTGCCATCCAGCCACCGGGACTAGCGGGAGGTGGGGCCAACGTCCTGACTTTC. This rearrangement joins TRBV28 to TRBJ2-6; 15 positions agree with TRBD2. V lost 10 bases to trimming and J lost 3 bases; unmatched junction nucleotides: 10. The CDR3 extends over 18 amino acids. Germline loops: CDR1 MDHEN, CDR2 SYDVKM.

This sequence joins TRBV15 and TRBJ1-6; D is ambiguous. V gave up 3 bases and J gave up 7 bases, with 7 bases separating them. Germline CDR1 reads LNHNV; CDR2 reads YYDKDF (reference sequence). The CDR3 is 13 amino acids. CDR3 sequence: CATSSRWNSPLHF. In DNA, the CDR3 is TGTGCCACCAGCAGCAGGTGGAATTCACCCCTCCACTTT.